This T cell receptor (beta chain) was identified in a study of cytomegalovirus exposure and HLA in healthy donors. General study results and limits: The study had only CMV serostatus as immune exposure information. With high specificity and sensitivity, the classifier reportedly diagnosed cytomegalovirus status.

V lost 4 bases to trimming and J lost 8 bases; unmatched junction nucleotides: 13. Germline V gene lookup returns CDR1 SGHDN and CDR2 FVKESK. CDR3 length: 15 residues. Primers: 60 Vbeta forward and 13 Jbeta reverse. The assay was immunoSEQ multiplex PCR, and TCRdb's table has in-frame clones only and misses some. The repertoire includes under 200,000 clones, 82% of them detected once, and approximately 1.5% sits in the top ten. As to this clone: Its antigen is still unknown.

This TCR came from a girl aged 10 to 17 in good health and CMV-seropositive. Sample: PBMCs. This chain joins TRBV14 and TRBJ1-2, with 7 bases fitting TRBD1. DNA of the CDR3: TGTGCCAGCAGCCCATGGGACAGAGGATGGGGCGGCTACACCTTC. As protein: CASSPWDRGWGGYTF.